The rows below give T cell receptor beta chains drawn from one sample of a study of CXCR3-negative and CXCR3-positive naive CD8 T cells. One entry per CDR3 protein, without DNA, is what TCRdb gives after re-calling the 5' RACE reads. The sample table sets out about 84,000 distinct CDR3 sequences. The sequencing sample was made of naive CXCR3+ CD8+ T cells from blood. These TCRs come from a human donor in good health. Some clones in this sample may be carry-over from other donors' samples. Each CDR3 is given with its conserved first and last residue.

j_call v_call cdr3_aa
TRBJ2-7 TRBV6-2/TRBV6-3 CASRDPGLAYEQYF
TRBJ2-1 TRBV6-4 CASSRSSGDHEQFF
TRBJ2-1 TRBV20-1 CSARGQGDYNEQFF
TRBJ2-4 TRBV15 CATSRDLGGDAKNIQYF
TRBJ2-1 TRBV6-6 CASSENYRGEQFF
TRBJ2-5 TRBV27 CASGPAWYDTQYF
TRBJ2-5 TRBV6-6 CASSYLGRVQETQYF
TRBJ2-7 TRBV20-1 CSARDGGNEQYF
TRBJ2-3 TRBV29-1 CSVVEREGPPTQYF
TRBJ2-7 TRBV12-3/TRBV12-4 CASTTGGNEQYF
TRBJ2-3 TRBV5-1 CASSSRSADTQYF
TRBJ1-2 TRBV25-1 CASSEWMVTDGYTF
TRBJ1-4 TRBV7-8 CASSAAQGVNEKLFF
TRBJ2-4 TRBV12-3/TRBV12-4 CASSLAGQGAVWNIQYF
TRBJ2-1 TRBV20-1 CSARGASKYNEQFF
TRBJ1-5 TRBV4-2 CASSQEWISGNQPQHF
TRBJ1-2 TRBV20-1 CSATGGEGYTF
TRBJ2-7 TRBV28 CASSLQGSPSDEQYF
TRBJ2-7 TRBV9 CASSVYESPSYEQYF
TRBJ2-1 TRBV28 CASSLVSKDDEQFF
TRBJ2-7 TRBV4-2 CASSFEERDYEQYF
TRBJ1-2 TRBV6-2/TRBV6-3 CATYGPLGYTF
TRBJ2-7 TRBV5-1 CASSLDRGLYEQYF
TRBJ1-5 TRBV12-5 CASGPTGGPQHF
TRBJ2-2 TRBV7-3 CASSFGQGNTGELFF
TRBJ1-1 TRBV29-1 CSVEFSSRVTEAFF
TRBJ2-7 TRBV21-1 CASSSTYEQYF
TRBJ1-6 TRBV27 CASSQGHSPLHF
TRBJ2-2 TRBV28 CASSLARQNTGELFF
TRBJ2-4 TRBV28 CASSLDVLAKNIQYF
TRBJ2-1 TRBV28 CASSIAGREWNEQFF
TRBJ1-1 TRBV4-3 CASSHSGTSVTEAFF
TRBJ2-1 TRBV13 CAGSRSGSIYNEQFF
TRBJ2-7 TRBV12-3/TRBV12-4 CASSLGFSGGATYEQYF
TRBJ2-3 TRBV19 CASSMAGGSFDTQYF
TRBJ1-2 TRBV15 CATSRGRPNYGYTF
TRBJ2-7 TRBV5-1 CASSSPGGYEQYF
TRBJ2-5 TRBV28 CASSTTENQETQYF
TRBJ2-7 TRBV28 CASSWSRYEQYF
TRBJ2-5 TRBV15 CATSSGPWPETQYF
TRBJ2-7 TRBV6-5 CASSYQGQVYEQYF
TRBJ2-1 TRBV20-1 CSARDGLAGDVPFF
TRBJ2-7 TRBV28 CATEGLSYEQYF
TRBJ2-3 TRBV3-1 CASSPPLAGPTRYTDTQYF
TRBJ2-1 TRBV5-8 CASSSDRDRVSSPFIDEQFF
TRBJ2-5 TRBV15 CATSSHRGVQETQYF
TRBJ2-3 TRBV29-1 CSGGRREDTQYF
TRBJ1-1 TRBV19 CASTLGQGFNTEAFF
TRBJ2-7 TRBV13 CASSMGRNEQYF
TRBJ2-5 TRBV5-1 CASSFQETQYF
TRBJ1-1 TRBV19 CASSTGYTEAFF
TRBJ2-2 TRBV10-3 CAISESGDTGELFF